Each of the 19 T cell receptor beta chains below was sequenced from the same sample in a study of blood T cell repertoires in COVID-19. Using immunoSEQ multiplex PCR, the repertoire was profiled, and TCRdb retains in-frame clones only, with some absent. Among 150,000 to 200,000 clones, more than 85% were seen once, and the ten largest hold less than 3%. Sample: peripheral blood. These receptors all come from a woman under 40 with active or convalescent COVID-19.

The J gene is TRBJ2-1, the V gene TRBV3-1 (or the pseudogene TRBV3-2); D remains unclear. Germline values: CDR1 LGHDT, CDR2 YNNKEL (reference sequence). This CDR3 has 12 amino acids. With 4 bases removed from V and 9 bases from J, the gap between germline ends came to 10 bases. Here the CDR3 DNA reads TGTGCCAGCAGCCCCTTAGCTGGTGAGCAGTTCTTC. This codes for CASSPLAGEQFF.

V gene TRBV5-6 combines with J gene TRBJ2-1; 13 bases align to TRBD2. The CDR3 has 14 residues. J was trimmed by 9 bases and V by 5 bases; bases with no gene match: 5. Germline loops: CDR1 SGHDT, CDR2 YYEEEE. The CDR3 loop is CASSGLAGEGEQFF. CDR3 in DNA: TGTGCCAGCAGTGGACTAGCGGGAGAGGGTGAGCAGTTCTTC.

The chain has TRBV24-1 and TRBJ2-3; possibly TRBD2 for D (5 bases). The CDR3 has 13 residues. The V and J ends lost 4 bases and 6 bases respectively, with 10 bases between them. Germline V lookup: CDR1 KGHDR, CDR2 SFDVKD. CDR3 in amino acids: CATSDPDLDTQYF. CDR3 nucleotides: TGTGCCACCAGTGACCCGGACTTGGATACGCAGTATTTT.

The chain recombines TRBV12-3 or TRBV12-4 with TRBJ1-4; 8 bases are shared with TRBD1. The CDR3 is 13 amino acids. J lost 8 bases, V lost 6 bases, and 5 bases had no gene match. CDR3: CASSWTGREKLFF. The CDR3 DNA reads as TGTGCCAGCAGCTGGACAGGGCGGGAAAAACTGTTTTTT.

The DNA of the CDR3 is TGTGCCAGCAGCCAAGACAGAAGCTATGGCTACACCTTC. It is translated as CASSQDRSYGYTF. This chain uses TRBV3-1 (or the pseudogene TRBV3-2) with TRBJ1-2; D is undetermined. The V gene's germline CDR1 is LGHDT and CDR2 YNNKEL (reference sequence). V was pared by 0 bases and J by 4 bases, with 6 bases between. CDR3 length: 13 amino acids.

V and J are TRBV28 and TRBJ1-1; weak D call: TRBD1 (6 bases). The germline V gene encodes CDR1 MDHEN and CDR2 SYDVKM. With 2 bases removed from V and 4 bases from J, the gap between germline ends came to 11 bases. This CDR3 spans 14 amino acids. The CDR3 sequence: CASSLGGGPTEAFF. The CDR3 DNA sequence: TGTGCCAGCAGTTTAGGGGGGGGCCCCACTGAAGCTTTCTTT.

The chain combines TRBV7-8 with TRBJ1-1, with D hard to call. Trimming left V 3 bases short and J 3 bases short, with 17 bases between. CDR3 length: 16 residues. The germline V gene encodes CDR1 SGHVS and CDR2 FQNEAQ. CDR3 nucleotides: TGTGCCAGCAGCTTTGAAAGGACTGGACGGGACACTGAAGCTTTCTTT. Translating gives CASSFERTGRDTEAFF.

This clone was counted a few times. The genes are TRBV14 and TRBJ2-1; TRBD1 is a possible D gene (5 bases). Germline V lookup: CDR1 SGHDN, CDR2 FVKESK. The CDR3 runs 17 residues. Trimming shortened V by 4 bases and J by 0 bases, and 16 bases separated the two germline ends. CDR3 nucleotides: TGTGCCAGCAGCCGGGTAAGGACAACTAACTCCTACAATGAGCAGTTCTTC. Protein product: CASSRVRTTNSYNEQFF.

This sequence joins TRBV7-2 and TRBJ2-7, with D tentatively TRBD1 (6 bases). CDR3 length equals 13 residues. Germline V gives CDR1 SGHTA, CDR2 FQGNSA. V was shortened by 6 bases and J by 2 bases, with 11 bases between the two germline ends. The CDR3 DNA is TGTGCCAGCAGGAGCACAGGGACCTACGAGCAGTACTTC. Translated, it gives CASRSTGTYEQYF. The full variable domain, completed using reference TRBV7-2 and TRBJ2-7, is GAGVSQSPSNKVTEKGKDVELRCDPISGHTALYWYRQSLGQGLEFLIYFQGNSAPDKSGLPSDRFSAERTGGSVSTLTIQRTQQEDSAVYLCASRSTGTYEQYFGPGTRLTVT.

V usage is TRBV15 and J usage is TRBJ1-3, with D hard to call. The germline V gene encodes CDR1 LNHNV and CDR2 YYDKDF (reference sequence). The CDR3 spans 15 residues. V was clipped by 8 bases and J by 0 bases, with 14 bases between them. The CDR3 DNA sequence: TGTGCCACCCTAGAGTCCGGCTCCTCTGGAAACACCATATATTTT. Its translation is CATLESGSSGNTIYF. The full variable domain, rest sourced from reference TRBV15 and TRBJ1-3, is DAMVIQNPRYQVTQFGKPVTLSCSQTLNHNVMYWYQQKSSQAPKLLFHYYDKDFNNEADTPDNFQSRRPNTSFCFLDIRSPGLGDTAMYLCATLESGSSGNTIYFGEGSWLTVV.

The chain is built from TRBV6-5 and TRBJ2-1; no clear D. The V and J ends lost 6 bases and 6 bases respectively, with 9 bases between them. The CDR3 extends over 12 amino acids. The germline CDR1 and CDR2 sequences are MNHEY and SVGAGI. CDR3 loop: CASRGTANEQFF. CDR3 bases: TGTGCCAGCAGAGGTACAGCCAATGAGCAGTTCTTC.

The chain uses TRBV28 and TRBJ1-1; D is unclear. The CDR3 covers 14 residues. V was trimmed by 3 bases and J by 2 bases, leaving 10 bases between them. Germline V lookup: CDR1 MDHEN, CDR2 SYDVKM. The CDR3 sequence is CASSFRPVNTEAFF. The CDR3 nucleotides are TGTGCCAGCAGTTTTCGTCCAGTTAACACTGAAGCTTTCTTT.

J is TRBJ2-7 and V is TRBV28, with 11 positions matching TRBD1. CDR1 is MDHEN, CDR2 SYDVKM, per germline. The CDR3 loop spans 17 amino acids. The V gene end was trimmed by 2 bases and the J gene end by 3 bases; junction bases not matched to a gene: 9. The DNA of the CDR3 is TGTGCCAGCAGTTTACGGGCGTGGACAGGGGGCCGCTACGAGCAGTACTTC. As protein: CASSLRAWTGGRYEQYF. The whole variable domain, filled in from reference TRBV28 and TRBJ2-7, reads DVKVTQSSRYLVKRTGEKVFLECVQDMDHENMFWYRQDPGLGLRLIYFSYDVKMKEKGDIPEGYSVSREKKERFSLILESASTNQTSMYLCASSLRAWTGGRYEQYFGPGTRLTVT.

V and J are TRBV27 and TRBJ2-1, with 8 bases identical to TRBD2. CDR1 is MNHEY, CDR2 SMNVEV, per germline (reference sequence). The CDR3 has 14 residues. Germline trimming cut 5 bases from V and 3 bases from J; bases unmatched to any gene: 3. Written as DNA, the CDR3 is TGTGCCAGCAGTCTAGCGGGTAACTACAATGAGCAGTTCTTC. It encodes CASSLAGNYNEQFF.

In its sample, this clone was seen once. CDR3 bases: TGCGCCAGCAGCCAGACCGGGACTAGCGGGGGAAGTTATACGCAGTATTTT. It codes for CASSQTGTSGGSYTQYF. This chain connects TRBV4-1 to TRBJ2-3; 14 positions match TRBD2. CDR1 MGHRA and CDR2 YSYEKL come from the germline V gene. With V trimmed by 3 bases and J by 7 bases, 9 bases remained unmatched. This CDR3 has 17 amino acids.

The chain is built from TRBV2 and TRBJ2-1, with 11 bases matching TRBD2. The CDR3 has 15 amino acids. Trimming removed 5 bases from V and 6 bases from J; junction bases left unmatched: 6. Per germline, CDR1 SNHLY and CDR2 FYNNEI. CDR3 DNA: TGTGCCAGCAGTACCGTAGCGGGGGGGCTCAATGAGCAGTTCTTC. Protein: CASSTVAGGLNEQFF.

The gene calls are TRBV10-3 and TRBJ1-2; 9 nucleotides align to TRBD1. V shed 10 bases and J 6 bases; nucleotides not matched to a gene: 9. This CDR3 region has 13 residues. The germline V gene encodes CDR1 ENHRY and CDR2 SYGVKD. The CDR3 protein is CANSGGTGHGYTF. CDR3 nucleotides: TGTGCCAATTCTGGTGGGACAGGGCATGGCTACACCTTC.

The rearrangement joins TRBV6-5 to TRBJ2-7; a possible D gene is TRBD2 (6 bases). The germline CDR1 and CDR2 sequences are MNHEY and SVGAGI. The ends were cut back, 7 bases at V and 12 bases at J, with 19 bases in the middle. This CDR3 region has 12 residues. CDR3 DNA: TGTGCCAGCAATGGCGGGACCCCTGAGGGGTACTTC. Translated: CASNGGTPEGYF.

The chain combines TRBV19 with TRBJ1-3; weak D call: TRBD1 (6 bases). Trimming left V 4 bases short and J 4 bases short, with 11 bases between. The CDR3 sequence is 14 residues long. Germline V lookup: CDR1 LNHDA, CDR2 SQIVND (reference sequence). CDR3 protein: CASSTGDSGNTIYF. As DNA, the CDR3 is TGTGCCAGTAGTACAGGGGATTCCGGAAACACCATATATTTT.